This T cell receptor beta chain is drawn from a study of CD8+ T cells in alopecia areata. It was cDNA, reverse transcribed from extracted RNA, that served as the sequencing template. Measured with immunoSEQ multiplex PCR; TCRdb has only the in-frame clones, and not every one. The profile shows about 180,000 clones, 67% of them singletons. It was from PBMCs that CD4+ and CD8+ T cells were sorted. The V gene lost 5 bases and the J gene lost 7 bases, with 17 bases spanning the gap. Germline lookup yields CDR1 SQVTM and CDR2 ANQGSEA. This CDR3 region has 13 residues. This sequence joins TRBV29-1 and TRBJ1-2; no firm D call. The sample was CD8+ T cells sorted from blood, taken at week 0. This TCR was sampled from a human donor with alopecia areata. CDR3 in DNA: TGCAGCGTTCCACCGGTCAAAACAATTGGCTACACCTTC. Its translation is CSVPPVKTIGYTF.